This T cell receptor beta chain was identified during a study of T cell repertoires in cytomegalovirus infection. Study information: Public signatures in TCR beta pointed to CMV infection and matching HLA type. Notes on the study in general: Predominance within the ex vivo response was attributable to HLA-C-restricted CMV-specific TCR beta clonotypes.

On this clonotype itself: No antigen is known for it.

This CDR3 contains 17 residues. V lost 4 bases to trimming and J lost 2 bases; unmatched junction nucleotides: 7. MiXCR, applied by TCRdb to the reads, yields one record per CDR3 protein. The table shows around 230,000 distinct CDR3 sequences, with around 40% occurring only once. This clonotype originated in a human donor in good health (CMV status not recorded). Some clones in this sample may be carry-over from other donors' samples. The chain combines TRBV12-3 or TRBV12-4 with TRBJ2-2; TRBD2 aligns across 10 bases. The specimen was CD8+ T cells from cultured PBMCs, collected from culture after CMV antigen stimulation. CDR3 sequence: CASSSRLAGFNTGELFF. CDR3 sequence (DNA): TGTGCCAGCAGTTCCAGACTAGCGGGCTTTAACACCGGGGAGCTGTTTTTT.